A selection of T cell receptor beta chains follows, all from one sample in a study of cytomegalovirus exposure and HLA in healthy donors. Clones were sequenced by immunoSEQ multiplex PCR, and TCRdb holds only the in-frame ones, with some missing. This sample carries fewer than 120,000 clones, approximately 86% of them seen once, and the ten largest clones take less than 2%. The sample was PBMCs. These receptors all come from a middle-aged man in good health and CMV-seronegative. Both conserved end residues are trimmed from each CDR3.

>TRBJ2-7|TRBV29-1
SVELRGYEQY
>TRBJ1-4|TRBV19
ASSPGQENEKLF
>TRBJ2-2|TRBV5-1
ASRKGWADTGELF
>TRBJ1-2|TRBV30
AWTGRGTSSFYT
>TRBJ1-3|TRBV7-6
ASSLEPRSGNTIY
>TRBJ1-1|TRBV9
ASSDSVLMGQPPTEAF
>TRBJ1-1|TRBV7-2
ASSPVGGGWNTEAF
>TRBJ2-7|TRBV5-6
ASSSAYEQY
>TRBJ1-5|TRBV18
ASSPGGEQPQH
>TRBJ1-1|TRBV9
ASSVATGGQKAF
>TRBJ2-7|TRBV6-1
ASRGERQGDYEQY
>TRBJ1-1|TRBV9
ASSLGQGEPVVAF
>TRBJ1-1|TRBV5-4
ASSPARGNTEAF
>TRBJ1-5|TRBV28
ASSLSGWQPQH
>TRBJ1-4|TRBV6-1
ASSDWTGEKLF
>TRBJ2-7|TRBV10-3
AISESMGGGLSYEQY
>TRBJ1-5|TRBV6-1
ASSETGPRGDQPQH
>TRBJ2-5|TRBV9
ASSVGQGQETQY
>TRBJ1-1|TRBV6-5
ASSRRGDREAF
>TRBJ1-3|TRBV7-8
ASQGSRSGNTIY
>TRBJ1-4|TRBV6-6
ASSYGQASNEKLF
>TRBJ1-2|TRBV5-1
ASSPRTGNYGYT
>TRBJ1-4|TRBV6-1
ASSEKGSGRAEKLF
>TRBJ2-7|TRBV2
ASSGNRGKEQY
>TRBJ1-3|TRBV5-1
ASSQDRDNGNTIY
>TRBJ2-7|TRBV6-5
ASGLAGEKPYEQY
>TRBJ1-1|TRBV6-5
ASTQGGENTEAF
>TRBJ1-5|TRBV2
ASSEREIVNQPQH
>TRBJ1-6|TRBV7-2
ASSGTENSPLH
>TRBJ2-3|TRBV28
ASSFADRGGTDTQY